The 32 T cell receptor beta chains below all came from one sample that was sequenced in a study of shared clonotypes between healthy human individuals. The assay was immunoSEQ multiplex PCR, and TCRdb's table has in-frame clones only and misses some. The profile shows approximately 1,000,000 clones, 60% to 85% of them singletons. The source material was memory CD4+ T cells from PBMCs. Subset: CD45RA-negative fraction. These receptors all come from a man aged 18-30 years in good health. Some clones in this sample may be carry-over from other donors' samples.

The chain employs TRBV27 and TRBJ2-5; no clear D. Germline V CDR1 and CDR2: MNHEY, SMNVEV (reference sequence). Between the trimmed V and J ends, which lost 11 bases and 5 bases, there was a span of 15 bases. The CDR3 covers 12 residues. The CDR3 DNA reads as TGTGCCTCCAAGGCCCCCGGGGAGACCCAGTACTTC. Amino acids: CASKAPGETQYF.

Written as DNA, the CDR3 is TGTGCCAGCAGCTCGGTTCGACAGGCTCCCTACGAGCAGTACTTC. Residues: CASSSVRQAPYEQYF. V is TRBV12-1 and J is TRBJ2-7; no check of the table's D call, TRBD1, against the DNA was made. TRBV12-1 constitutes a pseudogene. The length of the CDR3 is 15 residues.

A remark on this clone: The sample holds other DNA sequences that translate to the same CDR3. V usage is TRBV7-9 and J usage is TRBJ2-3; the D is unclear. The CDR3 totals 14 residues. V lost 1 base to trimming and J lost 2 bases, with 7 bases between them. CDR1 is SEHNR and CDR2 is FQNEAQ in the germline V gene (reference sequence). CDR3 loop: CASSLGVTTDTQYF. CDR3 nucleotide sequence: TGTGCCAGCAGCTTAGGCGTAACCACAGATACGCAGTATTTT.

Concerning this clone itself: This specimen includes other DNA sequences encoding the same CDR3. J is TRBJ2-5 and V is TRBV5-4, with 8 bases aligning to TRBD2. V shed 2 bases, J shed 3 bases, and the junction held 3 bases outside the gene matches. The CDR3 sequence is 14 residues long. CDR1 is SGHNT, CDR2 YYREEE, per germline (reference sequence). This CDR3 is CASSLKAGEETQYF. In nucleotides, the CDR3 is TGTGCCAGCAGCTTAAAAGCGGGGGAAGAGACCCAGTACTTC.

J is TRBJ1-2 and V is TRBV9, with D unclear. Germline V gene sequence: CDR1 SGDLS, CDR2 YYNGEE. Trimming removed 0 bases from V and 5 bases from J, with 8 bases in between. The CDR3 length is 13 residues. CDR3 sequence reads: CASSVVSGYGYTF. The CDR3 bases are TGTGCCAGCAGCGTAGTGTCAGGATATGGCTACACCTTC.

This clone came up many times. The chain has TRBV7-9 and TRBJ1-1; 9 bases line up with TRBD1. The V gene's germline CDR1 is SEHNR and CDR2 FQNEAQ (reference sequence). Losses at the gene ends were 2 bases for V and 8 bases for J; bases not matched to a gene: 3. The CDR3 extends over 13 amino acids. CDR3: CASSLYGTGEAFF. CDR3 DNA: TGTGCCAGCAGCTTATACGGGACAGGGGAAGCTTTCTTT.

The rearrangement links TRBV5-4 to TRBJ2-3; 8 bases align to TRBD2. Germline assignment: CDR1 SGHNT and CDR2 YYREEE (reference sequence). CDR3 length: 19 residues. V lost 5 bases to trimming and J lost 1 base; unmatched junction nucleotides: 18. The CDR3 reads CASRMGGLAGRARTDTQYF. The CDR3 DNA reads as TGTGCCAGCAGGATGGGGGGTCTAGCGGGCCGCGCGCGCACAGATACGCAGTATTTT.

The rearrangement links TRBV28 to TRBJ1-2; TRBD1 matches 9 bases. This CDR3 is built from 14 residues. In germline, CDR1 is MDHEN, CDR2 SYDVKM. V lost 7 bases and J lost 2; bases outside the gene matches: 5. CDR3 residues: CASKGQGENYGYTF. For the CDR3, the DNA is TGTGCCAGCAAGGGACAGGGTGAGAACTATGGCTACACCTTC.

The rearrangement joins TRBV2 to TRBJ2-1, with D maybe TRBD1 (5 bases). CDR1 is SNHLY and CDR2 is FYNNEI in the germline V gene. The CDR3 consists of 15 residues. Trimming stripped 6 bases from V and 0 bases from J, with 12 bases between. The CDR3 bases are TGTGCCAGCAGCGACAGTTTGCCCTCCTACAATGAGCAGTTCTTC. Its protein product is CASSDSLPSYNEQFF.

The table lists this clone with a count of one. This sequence joins TRBV4-3 and TRBJ2-4, with D maybe TRBD1 (5 bases). The CDR3 is 13 residues long. Germline V CDR1 and CDR2: LGHNA, YSLEER. Trimming left V 3 bases short and J 4 bases short, with 7 bases between. As DNA, the CDR3 is TGCGCCAGCAGCCACGACAGTAAAAACATTCAGTACTTC. Amino acids: CASSHDSKNIQYF.

CDR3 in DNA: TGTGCCAGCACCCAACGGAGGTTTTACGGTCAGCCCCAGCATTTT. Translating it yields CASTQRRFYGQPQHF. V and J are TRBV6-1 and TRBJ1-5; D ambiguous. The CDR3 sequence is 15 residues long. V lost 7 bases to trimming and J lost 6 bases, with 19 bases between them. The germline CDR1 and CDR2 sequences are MNHNS and SASEGT.

The gene calls are TRBV6-6 and TRBJ2-1, with TRBD2 matching over 10 bases. Germline CDR1 MNHNY, CDR2 SVGAGI (reference sequence). The CDR3 totals 15 residues. The trim removed 2 bases at V and 5 bases at J, leaving 3 bases unmatched. CDR3 protein: CASSYGTSAHNEQFF. The CDR3 nucleotides are TGTGCCAGCAGTTACGGGACTAGCGCCCACAATGAGCAGTTCTTC.

The genes are TRBV7-8 and TRBJ1-1; D is uncertain. The V end was cut by 5 bases, the J end by 1 base, with 8 bases between. This CDR3 contains 13 residues. Per the germline V gene, CDR1 is SGHVS and CDR2 is FQNEAQ. CDR3 DNA sequence: TGTGCCAGCAGCGTAGAGCGGAACACTGAAGCTTTCTTT. This encodes CASSVERNTEAFF.

The V call is TRBV28, the J call TRBJ2-7, with D maybe TRBD2 (7 bases). The V and J ends lost 6 bases and 0 bases respectively, with 18 bases between them. CDR1 and CDR2 (germline): MDHEN, SYDVKM. The length of the CDR3 is 16 residues. CDR3 DNA: TGTGCCAGCAGCCCTGGGGGGGCATCTAGCTCCTACGAGCAGTACTTC. Protein sequence: CASSPGGASSSYEQYF.

The rearrangement links TRBV29-1 to TRBJ1-2; tentatively, D is TRBD1 (6 bases). CDR3 length equals 14 residues. The V gene's germline CDR1 is SQVTM and CDR2 ANQGSEA. The V end lost 4 bases, the J end lost 7 bases, and 19 bases lay between the germline ends. The CDR3 region has the DNA TGCAGCGTTGCTTGGGGGCGCGGTACCTCTGGCTACACCTTC. Translated: CSVAWGRGTSGYTF. The variable domain in full, with the rest retrieved from reference TRBV29-1 and TRBJ1-2, is SAVISQKPSRDICQRGTSLTIQCQVDSQVTMMFWYRQQPGQSLTLIATANQGSEATYESGFVIDKFPISRPNLTFSTLTVSNMSPEDSSIYLCSVAWGRGTSGYTFGSGTRLTVV.

The V gene is TRBV5-1, the J gene TRBJ2-1; D not certain. Germline V gene data show CDR1 as SGHRS and CDR2 as YFSETQ. The CDR3 is made up of 8 amino acids. V was shortened by 6 bases and J by 16 bases, with 8 bases between the two germline ends. CDR3 DNA sequence: TGCGCCAGCAATGGAGAATTCTTC. Its translation: CASNGEFF.

The CDR3 DNA is TGTGCCAGCAGTGAATTTTCAGGAAACACTGAAGCTTTCTTT. Translated, it gives CASSEFSGNTEAFF. The chain combines TRBV6-1 with TRBJ1-1, with D unresolved. From germline, CDR1 is MNHNS and CDR2 SASEGT. CDR3 length: 14 amino acids. V lost 2 bases and J lost 2, with 9 bases in between.

Concerning this clone: A read error is possible here, since a much larger clone lies one base away. The chain links TRBV6-5 to TRBJ1-2; D unresolved. V was pared by 5 bases and J by 9 bases, with 10 bases between. In germline, CDR1 is MNHEY, CDR2 SVGAGI. The length of the CDR3 is 11 residues. CDR3 protein: CASSEESSYTF. CDR3 DNA: TGTGCCAGCAGTGAAGAGAGCAGCTACACCTTC.

V and J are TRBV15 and TRBJ2-7, with TRBD2 identical over 7 bases. Germline lookup yields CDR1 LNHNV and CDR2 YYDKDF (reference sequence). J lost 3 bases, V lost 0 bases, and 5 bases had no gene match. The CDR3 has 15 residues. CDR3 sequence reads: CATSRDPPGGYEQYF. The CDR3 bases are TGTGCCACCAGCAGAGATCCCCCGGGGGGCTACGAGCAGTACTTC. The full variable domain, in which reference TRBV15 and TRBJ2-7 provide the parts outside the CDR3, is DAMVIQNPRYQVTQFGKPVTLSCSQTLNHNVMYWYQQKSSQAPKLLFHYYDKDFNNEADTPDNFQSRRPNTSFCFLDIRSPGLGDTAMYLCATSRDPPGGYEQYFGPGTRLTVT.

This clone occurred a few times. The chain recombines TRBV7-9 with TRBJ1-1; 8 bases are a match to TRBD1. The CDR3 has 11 residues. Per germline, CDR1 SEHNR and CDR2 FQNEAQ (reference sequence). The trim removed 9 bases at V and 4 bases at J, leaving 1 base unmatched. This CDR3 reads CASTGGTEAFF. In DNA, the CDR3 is TGTGCCAGTACAGGGGGCACTGAAGCTTTCTTT.

The V gene is TRBV27, the J gene TRBJ2-7; TRBD2 matches at 8 bases. The V gene end was trimmed by 4 bases and the J gene end by 4 bases; junction bases not matched to a gene: 3. There are 13 residues in the CDR3. The germline CDR1 and CDR2 sequences are MNHEY and SMNVEV (reference sequence). The CDR3 coding sequence is TGTGCCAGCAGTTCGGGGGGGCGTTACGAGCAGTACTTC. Translated, it gives CASSSGGRYEQYF.

The chain carries TRBV27 and TRBJ1-2; TRBD1 matches at 12 bases. The trim removed 5 bases at V and 7 bases at J, leaving 8 bases unmatched. Germline lookup yields CDR1 MNHEY and CDR2 SMNVEV (reference sequence). The CDR3 runs 15 residues. CDR3 nucleotides: TGTGCCAGCAGTCCCTCGGGACAGGGGGCAGGTGGCTACACCTTC. Translation gives CASSPSGQGAGGYTF.

The chain is built from TRBV18 and TRBJ1-1; the D is unclear. Trimming shortened V by 8 bases and J by 3 bases, and 16 bases separated the two germline ends. The CDR3 length is 14 residues. Germline V lookup: CDR1 KGHSH, CDR2 LQKENI. The CDR3 coding sequence is TGTGCCAGCATTCGGTATAGTGGGGACACTGAAGCTTTCTTT. Its protein product is CASIRYSGDTEAFF.

The rearrangement joins TRBV18 to TRBJ2-3, with unresolved D. The CDR3 loop spans 15 amino acids. V was trimmed by 6 bases and J by 1 base, leaving 14 bases between them. CDR1 and CDR2 (germline): KGHSH, LQKENI. CDR3 in DNA: TGTGCCAGCTCGGAACAACCCTCCCGCACAGATACGCAGTATTTT. Amino acids: CASSEQPSRTDTQYF.

The chain employs TRBV29-1 and TRBJ1-4; TRBD1 matches 10 bases. J lost 3 bases, V lost 6 bases, and 10 bases had no gene match. Germline V CDR1 and CDR2: SQVTM, ANQGSEA. CDR3 length: 16 residues. The CDR3 region has the DNA TGCAGCGTGGCGGACAGGGGGGGAAGGGCTAATGAAAAACTGTTTTTT. It encodes CSVADRGGRANEKLFF.

The rearrangement uses TRBV5-4 and TRBJ1-2, with a weak D call TRBD1 (5 bases). This CDR3 has 14 amino acids. Germline values: CDR1 SGHNT, CDR2 YYREEE (reference sequence). Trimming stripped 1 base from V and 2 bases from J, with 9 bases between. The CDR3 protein is CASSLSDRNYGYTF. The CDR3 coding sequence is TGTGCCAGCAGCTTGTCTGACAGAAACTATGGCTACACCTTC.

V gene TRBV18 combines with J gene TRBJ1-2, with 12 bases matching TRBD1. From germline, CDR1 is KGHSH and CDR2 LQKENI. V gave up 6 bases and J gave up 4 bases; unmatched junction bases: 6. This CDR3 spans 15 amino acids. CDR3 amino acids: CASSGQGALSYGYTF. CDR3 DNA sequence: TGTGCCAGCTCGGGACAGGGGGCGCTGAGCTATGGCTACACCTTC.

The chain employs TRBV18 and TRBJ2-5; TRBD2 agrees at 10 bases. The trim removed 6 bases at V and 4 bases at J, leaving 5 bases unmatched. CDR3 length: 14 residues. Per the germline V gene, CDR1 is KGHSH and CDR2 is LQKENI. The CDR3 is CASSLIAGGETQYF. The DNA for the CDR3 is TGTGCCAGCTCTCTCATAGCGGGAGGAGAGACCCAGTACTTC. Variable domain in full (rest from reference TRBV18 and TRBJ2-5): NAGVMQNPRHLVRRRGQEARLRCSPMKGHSHVYWYRQLPEEGLKFMVYLQKENIIDESGMPKERFSAEFPKEGPSILRIQQVVRGDSAAYFCASSLIAGGETQYFGPGTRLLVL.

The chain has TRBV10-3 and TRBJ2-1, with D perhaps matching TRBD1 (6 bases). V was clipped by 2 bases and J by 3 bases, with 11 bases between them. Per germline, CDR1 ENHRY and CDR2 SYGVKD. The CDR3 spans 15 residues. Written as DNA, the CDR3 is TGTGCCATCAGTGAGAGACAGGCGGACTACAATGAGCAGTTCTTC. Translating it yields CAISERQADYNEQFF.

In this sample, this clone turned up a few times. The rearrangement joins TRBV7-9 to TRBJ2-2; D not certain. This CDR3 region has 14 residues. Trimming cost V 5 bases and J 3 bases, with 10 bases left between them. The V gene's germline CDR1 is SEHNR and CDR2 FQNEAQ (reference sequence). The DNA for the CDR3 is TGTGCCAGCAGCCTAAGGAGTTACACCGGGGAGCTGTTTTTT. It encodes CASSLRSYTGELFF.

This chain joins TRBV9 and TRBJ2-1; possible D gene TRBD2, 6 bases. Trimming cost V 3 bases and J 8 bases, with 21 bases left between them. The V gene's germline CDR1 is SGDLS and CDR2 YYNGEE. The CDR3 extends over 16 amino acids. CDR3 region: CASSGSSKGWGDEQFF. The CDR3 nucleotides are TGTGCCAGCAGCGGGTCCTCTAAGGGATGGGGGGATGAGCAGTTCTTC.

The V gene is TRBV30, the J gene TRBJ2-2; D is undetermined. Trimming removed 1 base from V and 5 bases from J, with 14 bases in between. Germline CDR1 reads GTSNPN; CDR2 reads SVGIG (reference sequence). CDR3 size: 15 residues. The CDR3 DNA sequence: TGTGCCTGGAGTGGGTCTAGTCTTAGGACCGGGGAGCTGTTTTTT. Protein: CAWSGSSLRTGELFF.